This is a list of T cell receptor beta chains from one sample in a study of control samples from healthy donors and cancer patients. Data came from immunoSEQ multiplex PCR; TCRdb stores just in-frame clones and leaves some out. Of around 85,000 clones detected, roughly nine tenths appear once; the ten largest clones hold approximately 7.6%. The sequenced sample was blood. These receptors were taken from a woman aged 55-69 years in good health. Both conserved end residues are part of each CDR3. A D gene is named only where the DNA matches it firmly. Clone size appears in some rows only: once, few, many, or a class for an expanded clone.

CASSSLTKQPAQYF	TGTGCCAGCAGCTCCTTAACCAAACAGCCAGCCCAGTACTTC	-	TRBJ2-5	TRBV7-8	-
CASSLDQPRSYEQYF	TGTGCCAGCAGCTTAGACCAACCCCGCTCCTACGAGCAGTACTTC	-	TRBJ2-7	TRBV7-8	-
CASSLDSNQPQHF	TGTGCCAGCTCACTCGATAGCAATCAGCCCCAGCATTTT	-	TRBJ1-5	TRBV18	-
CASSPGTLVGYTF	TGTGCCAGCAGTCCTGGGACTTTAGTTGGCTACACCTTC	-	TRBJ1-2	TRBV12-3/TRBV12-4	-
CASSPDSYNSPLHF	TGTGCCAGCAGTCCGGACTCCTATAATTCACCCCTCCACTTT	-	TRBJ1-6	TRBV28	-
CASSKGLGGGAQSAKNIQYF	TGTGCCAGCAGCAAAGGTTTGGGCGGGGGGGCGCAATCGGCCAAAAACATTCAGTACTTC	-	TRBJ2-4	TRBV21-1	-
CAWSKQITEAFF	TGTGCCTGGAGTAAACAGATTACTGAAGCTTTCTTT	-	TRBJ1-1	TRBV30	-
CASALEGYLSGANVLTF	TGTGCTAGTGCCCTGGAAGGTTATCTCTCTGGGGCCAACGTCCTGACTTTC	-	TRBJ2-6	TRBV12-5	-
CASSPTTVQVEQYF	TGTGCCAGCTCACCTACGACAGTCCAAGTGGAGCAGTACTTC	-	TRBJ2-7	TRBV18	-
CASSPRWFTGDNSPLHF	TGTGCCAGCTCACCAAGGTGGTTTACAGGAGATAATTCACCCCTCCACTTT	once	TRBJ1-6	TRBV18	-
CASRESGGSGANVLTF	TGTGCCAGCCGTGAGTCAGGAGGCTCTGGGGCCAACGTCCTGACTTTC	-	TRBJ2-6	TRBV28	-
CASSTDGIYGYTF	TGTGCCAGCAGTACCGACGGAATCTATGGCTACACCTTC	-	TRBJ1-2	TRBV12-3/TRBV12-4	-
CASDRQRGRGTEAFF	TGTGCCAGCGACCGCCAGAGGGGGCGAGGAACTGAAGCTTTCTTT	-	TRBJ1-1	TRBV19	TRBD1
CASSENRGNEQFF	TGTGCCAGCAGTGAAAATCGAGGCAATGAGCAGTTCTTC	-	TRBJ2-1	TRBV2	-
CASSERRAVPTNTEAFF	TGTGCCAGCAGTGAAAGAAGGGCCGTTCCCACGAACACTGAAGCTTTCTTT	-	TRBJ1-1	TRBV6-1	-
CASSIDRRGGGTGELFF	TGTGCCAGTAGTATAGATCGGAGGGGAGGTGGCACCGGGGAGCTGTTTTTT	once	TRBJ2-2	TRBV19	-
CASSSRAFNTGELFF	TGTGCCAGCAGCTCGAGAGCCTTTAACACCGGGGAGCTGTTTTTT	-	TRBJ2-2	TRBV5-8	-
CASSQDPGAPFTYEQYF	TGTGCCAGCAGCCAAGATCCGGGGGCCCCGTTTACCTACGAGCAGTACTTC	-	TRBJ2-7	TRBV3-1/TRBV3-2	-
CASSSTTGGYTF	TGTGCCAGCAGCTCAACGACAGGTGGCTACACCTTC	-	TRBJ1-2	TRBV7-9	-
CASRAGTGPQETQYF	TGTGCCAGCAGAGCCGGGACAGGGCCCCAAGAGACCCAGTACTTC	-	TRBJ2-5	TRBV9	TRBD1
CASSQDLIGDTEAFF	TGTGCCAGCAGCCAAGACTTGATTGGGGACACTGAAGCTTTCTTT	-	TRBJ1-1	TRBV4-2	-
CASTLAGGNNEQFF	TGTGCCAGCACACTAGCGGGGGGAAACAATGAGCAGTTCTTC	-	TRBJ2-1	TRBV6-5	TRBD2
CASSPPSVHNSPLHF	TGTGCCAGCAGCCCTCCCAGCGTTCATAATTCACCCCTCCACTTT	-	TRBJ1-6	TRBV9	-
CASSQDRLAGGSTDTQYF	TGCGCCAGCAGCCAAGATCGCCTAGCGGGAGGCAGCACAGATACGCAGTATTTT	-	TRBJ2-3	TRBV4-1	TRBD2
CASRIEGGSCYEQYF	TGTGCCAGCAGGATAGAGGGAGGGTCCTGCTACGAGCAGTACTTC	-	TRBJ2-7	TRBV11-3	TRBD2
CASRFRTGGINIQYF	TGTGCCAGCAGATTTCGTACAGGGGGCATAAACATTCAGTACTTC	-	TRBJ2-4	TRBV21-1	-
CASSYDQGSEAFF	TGTGCCAGCTCGTACGATCAGGGTTCTGAAGCTTTCTTT	-	TRBJ1-1	TRBV18	-
CASSNEWDRGRYF	TGTGCCAGCAGTAATGAATGGGACAGGGGCAGGTACTTC	-	TRBJ2-7	TRBV25-1	TRBD1
CASSPAKGYEQYF	TGCGCCAGCAGCCCCGCCAAGGGCTACGAGCAGTACTTC	-	TRBJ2-7	TRBV4-1	-
CASSSGTSGIYEQYF	TGTGCCAGCTCGTCCGGGACTAGCGGGATCTACGAGCAGTACTTC	-	TRBJ2-7	TRBV18	TRBD2
CASSEITGVYGYTF	TGTGCCAGCAGTGAGATAACAGGGGTCTATGGCTACACCTTC	-	TRBJ1-2	TRBV2	TRBD1
CASSEGAGSYEQYF	TGTGCCAGCAGTGAAGGAGCGGGGTCCTACGAGCAGTACTTC	-	TRBJ2-7	TRBV2	TRBD2
CASSPMGGTGNTIYF	TGTGCCAGCAGCCCCATGGGGGGTACTGGAAACACCATATATTTT	once	TRBJ1-3	TRBV3-1/TRBV3-2	-
CASSLGESGNTIYF	TGCGCCAGCAGCTTGGGGGAGTCTGGAAACACCATATATTTT	-	TRBJ1-3	TRBV5-1	-
CATSRVSGEGEKLFF	TGTGCCACCAGCAGAGTCTCAGGGGAAGGTGAAAAACTGTTTTTT	-	TRBJ1-4	TRBV15	-
CASSYGPVGLAGYEQYF	TGTGCCAGCAGTTACGGGCCAGTGGGACTAGCGGGCTACGAGCAGTACTTC	once	TRBJ2-7	TRBV6-2/TRBV6-3	TRBD2
CASGPLGGRNYGYTF	TGTGCCAGCGGTCCGTTGGGGGGGAGGAACTATGGCTACACCTTC	-	TRBJ1-2	TRBV6-5	-
CASSELHLNTEAFF	TGTGCCAGCAGTGAGTTACACCTGAACACTGAAGCTTTCTTT	medium-sized	TRBJ1-1	TRBV6-1	-
CASSPRGTGGSSGRTEAFF	TGTGCCAGCTCACCACGAGGGACAGGGGGCTCGAGTGGGAGGACTGAAGCTTTCTTT	-	TRBJ1-1	TRBV18	TRBD1
CAIGGTENTEAFF	TGTGCCATCGGCGGGACAGAGAACACTGAAGCTTTCTTT	once	TRBJ1-1	TRBV10-3	TRBD1
CASSPVRDNQPQHF	TGTGCCAGCTCGCCTGTACGGGATAATCAGCCCCAGCATTTT	-	TRBJ1-5	TRBV2	-
CASSSVAGQGLELFF	TGTGCCAGCAGCTCCGTCGCGGGACAAGGGTTAGAGCTGTTTTTT	-	TRBJ2-2	TRBV7-3	-
CASSFQAREETQYF	TGCGCCAGCAGCTTCCAGGCCCGGGAAGAGACCCAGTACTTC	-	TRBJ2-5	TRBV5-1	-
CASSDAGLAVWEQFF	TGCGCCAGCAGTGACGCCGGACTAGCCGTTTGGGAGCAGTTCTTC	-	TRBJ2-1	TRBV10-2	TRBD2
CATSDLPGRGISTDTQYF	TGTGCCACCAGTGATTTGCCTGGAAGGGGGATTAGCACAGATACGCAGTATTTT	-	TRBJ2-3	TRBV24-1	-
CASSFIGSTEAFF	TGCGCCAGCAGCTTTATTGGGTCAACTGAAGCTTTCTTT	-	TRBJ1-1	TRBV5-1	-
CASSQGRDRFYGYTF	TGCGCCAGCAGCCAAGGGAGGGACAGGTTCTATGGCTACACCTTC	few	TRBJ1-2	TRBV4-1	TRBD1
CATTPGLGSEKLFF	TGTGCCACCACACCGGGCCTGGGAAGTGAAAAACTGTTTTTT	-	TRBJ1-4	TRBV10-3	-
CASSQRGTPAYF	TGTGCCAGCAGCCAAAGAGGGACTCCCGCCTACTTC	-	TRBJ2-5	TRBV4-2	-
CAWDSYNSPLHF	TGTGCCTGGGACTCTTATAATTCACCCCTCCACTTT	once	TRBJ1-6	TRBV30	-